This T cell receptor (beta chain) was retrieved from a study of blood T cell repertoires in COVID-19. V gave up 0 bases and J gave up 3 bases, with 13 bases separating them. Germline V gene lookup returns CDR1 MNHEY and CDR2 SVGAGI. This CDR3 spans 16 amino acids. TCRdb's copy holds only in-frame clones and misses some; the assay was immunoSEQ multiplex PCR. The sample holds about 70,000 clones; approximately 89% are singletons and the top ten take 2% to 2.5%. The rearrangement uses TRBV6-5 and TRBJ2-3, with D possibly matching TRBD2 (6 bases). Material: peripheral blood. The TCR sequence derives from a human donor in a cohort sampled during active COVID-19. For the CDR3, the DNA is TGTGCCAGCAGTTACTCGGGGCTCCGGGGGACAGATACGCAGTATTTT. Translated: CASSYSGLRGTDTQYF.